The next 30 T cell receptor beta chains were all read from a single sample in a study of T-cell reconstitution after alpha-beta-depleted transplantation in children. Preparation of the TCRbeta library was carried out with unique molecular identifiers. MiXCR was run by TCRdb on the PCR reads, yielding one entry per CDR3 protein. The sample yields approximately 400,000 distinct CDR3 sequences, under 13% seen once. Sequencing was performed on PBMCs from the stem cell graft donor, taken from the stem cell graft. The source of these receptors is a human donor who donated a stem cell graft to a child with acute myeloid leukemia.

This clonotype was found a few times. The chain couples TRBV15 to TRBJ2-5, with TRBD1 identical over 7 bases. Per the germline V gene, CDR1 is LNHNV and CDR2 is YYDKDF (reference sequence). J lost 1 base, V lost 2 bases, and 4 bases had no gene match. The length of the CDR3 is 15 residues. Here the CDR3 reads CATSRTDRRQETQYF. CDR3 nucleotide sequence: TGTGCCACCAGCAGAACGGACAGGCGCCAAGAGACCCAGTACTTC.

This rearrangement joins TRBV20-1 to TRBJ2-7, with D unclear. V dropped 0 bases and J dropped 6 bases, with 15 bases sitting between them. The length of the CDR3 is 14 residues. Germline loops: CDR1 DFQATT, CDR2 SNEGSKA (reference sequence). CDR3 DNA sequence: TGCAGTGCTAGAGATCAAGGTGGGCCGGTCGAGCAGTACTTC. It specifies CSARDQGGPVEQYF.

This clonotype was detected only a few times. The chain combines TRBV18 with TRBJ2-1; 7 bases line up with TRBD2. V lost 2 bases and J lost 2; bases outside the gene matches: 9. Germline-derived CDR1 and CDR2 are KGHSH and LQKENI. The CDR3 is made up of 17 amino acids. The CDR3 DNA follows: TGTGCCAGCTCACCAGCCGGGCGGGAGTTAACCTACAATGAGCAGTTCTTC. This translates into CASSPAGRELTYNEQFF.

The gene calls are TRBV20-1 and TRBJ2-1; D is perhaps TRBD2 (6 bases). The CDR3 has 16 residues. V lost 0 bases, J lost 2 bases, and 14 bases lay in between. CDR1 and CDR2 from the germline V gene are DFQATT and SNEGSKA (reference sequence). Here the CDR3 reads CSARDPAGTAYNEQFF. Written as DNA, the CDR3 is TGCAGTGCTAGAGATCCCGCCGGGACTGCCTACAATGAGCAGTTCTTC.

This clonotype was counted between two and nine times. The gene calls are TRBV29-1 and TRBJ2-3, with 8 positions matching TRBD2. V gave up 0 bases and J gave up 2 bases; unmatched junction bases: 7. From germline, CDR1 is SQVTM and CDR2 ANQGSEA. CDR3 length: 16 residues. CDR3 amino acids: CSVEDLTSGLTDTQYF. CDR3 DNA sequence: TGCAGCGTTGAAGATCTCACTAGCGGTCTCACAGATACGCAGTATTTT.

This clonotype was seen at least ten times. V is TRBV12-3 or TRBV12-4 and J is TRBJ2-7, with D perhaps TRBD1 or TRBD2 (7 bases each). The ends were cut back, 4 bases at V and 3 bases at J, with 13 bases in the middle. This CDR3 region has 14 residues. CDR3 protein: CASSWTGGGYEQYF. CDR3 bases: TGTGCCAGCAGTTGGACAGGCGGGGGCTACGAGCAGTACTTC.

This clonotype was detected a few times. V is TRBV5-5 and J is TRBJ2-2; a possible D gene is TRBD2 (6 bases). The CDR3 length is 14 residues. Trimming stripped 4 bases from V and 5 bases from J, with 12 bases between. Germline CDR1 reads SGHKS; CDR2 reads YYEKEE (reference sequence). The CDR3 sequence is CASSHGTETGELFF. The CDR3 DNA reads as TGTGCCAGCAGCCACGGGACTGAAACCGGGGAGCTGTTTTTT.

This chain connects TRBV19 to TRBJ1-5; 8 bases are shared with TRBD1. The CDR3 is 14 residues long. J lost 4 bases, V lost 6 bases, and 5 bases had no gene match. The germline gives CDR1 LNHDA, CDR2 SQIVND (reference sequence). CDR3 sequence (DNA): TGTGCCAGTAGGAGGACAGGGCCTAATCAGCCCCAGCATTTT. Protein product: CASRRTGPNQPQHF.

This clonotype was observed a handful of times. The V call is TRBV27, the J call TRBJ1-2; TRBD1 matches at 7 bases. The junction had 10 bases not matched to a gene; V was cut back by 8 bases and J by 10 bases. This CDR3 has 12 residues. Germline V lookup: CDR1 MNHEY, CDR2 SMNVEV (reference sequence). The CDR3 bases are TGTGCCAGCTCCCGGGACAGCCTCGACTACACCTTC. Translating gives CASSRDSLDYTF.

Sample share makes this clonotype medium-sized. The chain couples TRBV29-1 to TRBJ2-7; the D gene could be TRBD1 or TRBD2 (7 bases each). CDR1 is SQVTM and CDR2 is ANQGSEA in the germline V gene. V lost 6 bases and J 3 bases, leaving 15 bases between the germline ends. There are 13 residues in the CDR3. CDR3 coding DNA: TGCAGCGTACAGACAGGGAGGGTCTACGAGCAGTACTTC. It specifies CSVQTGRVYEQYF.

At least ten counts were recorded for this clonotype. The genes are TRBV4-2 and TRBJ2-1, with D perhaps TRBD1 (5 bases). The CDR3 covers 16 residues. Germline CDR1 LGHNA, CDR2 YNFKEQ. The germline V and J ends were trimmed by 0 bases and 0 bases, with 9 bases remaining between them. This CDR3 reads CASSQDDRSSYNEQFF. Here the CDR3 DNA reads TGTGCCAGCAGCCAAGATGACAGAAGCTCCTACAATGAGCAGTTCTTC.

In this sample, this clonotype turned up many times. The rearrangement links TRBV5-5 to TRBJ2-3, with a possible D match to TRBD2 (6 bases). The CDR3 sequence is 13 residues long. With 4 bases removed from V and 9 bases from J, the gap between germline ends came to 15 bases. Per germline, CDR1 SGHKS and CDR2 YYEKEE (reference sequence). CDR3 loop: CASSLTSGDTQYF. As DNA, the CDR3 is TGTGCCAGCAGCCTGACTAGTGGAGACACGCAGTATTTT.

This clonotype has at least ten counts. This chain links TRBV20-1 with TRBJ2-3, with TRBD2 matching over 9 bases. The CDR3 covers 15 residues. Trimming removed 1 base from V and 6 bases from J; junction bases left unmatched: 8. Germline V CDR1 and CDR2: DFQATT, SNEGSKA (reference sequence). The CDR3 loop is CSARVGGRAFDTQYF. CDR3 in DNA: TGCAGTGCTAGAGTTGGCGGGAGGGCCTTTGATACGCAGTATTTT.

The chain couples TRBV12-3 or TRBV12-4 to TRBJ2-1; TRBD1 matches at 10 bases. The J segment lost 6 bases and the V segment lost 6 bases, leaving 5 bases of the junction unmatched. This CDR3 is 14 amino acids long. CDR3 DNA sequence: TGTGCCAGCAGCCCCGGACAGGGGGTCAATGAGCAGTTCTTC. Translating gives CASSPGQGVNEQFF.

This chain uses TRBV4-3 with TRBJ2-1, with a possible D match to TRBD2 (6 bases). Germline CDR1 reads LGHNA; CDR2 reads YSLEER. The CDR3 is 15 amino acids. Trimming took 0 bases from V and 5 from J, leaving 11 bases between them. CDR3 protein: CASSQDTGTDNEQFF. The DNA of the CDR3 is TGCGCCAGCAGCCAAGATACCGGGACTGACAATGAGCAGTTCTTC.

The V and J genes are TRBV20-1 and TRBJ2-7; D is undetermined. The V gene's germline CDR1 is DFQATT and CDR2 SNEGSKA (reference sequence). This CDR3 comprises 11 residues. Trimming shortened V by 1 base and J by 3 bases, and 4 bases separated the two germline ends. The CDR3 here is CSARVLYEQYV. DNA for the CDR3: TGCAGTGCTAGAGTTCTCTACGAGCAGTACGTC.

This clonotype was seen more than once but under ten times. V usage is TRBV6-1 and J usage is TRBJ1-2; D is uncertain. This CDR3 spans 13 amino acids. In germline, CDR1 is MNHNS, CDR2 SASEGT. V lost 5 bases, J lost 1 base, and 8 bases lay in between. The CDR3 coding sequence is TGTGCCAGCAGTAGTTCTATTAACTATGGCTACACCTTC. This translates into CASSSSINYGYTF.

This clonotype was picked up many times. The V gene is TRBV18, the J gene TRBJ1-1; a weak D match, TRBD1 (6 bases). Germline lookup yields CDR1 KGHSH and CDR2 LQKENI. The CDR3 loop spans 12 amino acids. V lost 3 bases to trimming and J lost 6 bases, with 8 bases between them. CDR3 residues: CASSPRGPEAFF. The CDR3 DNA is TGTGCCAGCTCACCCAGGGGACCTGAAGCTTTCTTT.

This clonotype was picked up a small number of times. The J gene is TRBJ1-2, the V gene TRBV5-6; D uncertain. Germline V gene sequence: CDR1 SGHDT, CDR2 YYEEEE. Between the trimmed V and J ends, which lost 2 bases and 4 bases, there was a span of 12 bases. The CDR3 length is 14 residues. In nucleotides, the CDR3 is TGTGCCAGCAGCTTCTCGGGCGTTGGCTATGGCTACACCTTC. Its protein is CASSFSGVGYGYTF.

This clonotype was detected ten times or more. The genes are TRBV6-2 or TRBV6-3 and TRBJ1-5; no clear D gene. CDR3 length: 14 residues. Germline V gives CDR1 MNHEY, CDR2 SVGEGT. Between the trimmed V and J ends, which lost 2 bases and 2 bases, there was a span of 7 bases. The CDR3 here is CASSYMEGNQPQHF. CDR3 coding DNA: TGTGCCAGCAGTTACATGGAAGGCAATCAGCCCCAGCATTTT.

This clonotype has more than one count but fewer than ten. The rearrangement joins TRBV7-9 to TRBJ2-7; 11 bases are shared with TRBD1. Germline V gene data show CDR1 as SEHNR and CDR2 as FQNEAQ (reference sequence). J lost 4 bases, V lost 0 bases, and 5 bases had no gene match. This CDR3 region has 16 residues. The CDR3 is CASSLAPGQGVYEQYV. The CDR3 region has the DNA TGTGCCAGCAGCTTAGCGCCGGGACAGGGGGTGTACGAGCAGTACGTC.

This chain uses TRBV7-3 with TRBJ2-1; 12 bases map to TRBD2. The CDR3 covers 16 residues. Unmatched junction bases numbered 9, after V lost 6 bases and J lost 6 bases. Germline lookup yields CDR1 SGHTA and CDR2 FQGTGA. The CDR3 spells CASRPTPGLAGNEQFF. CDR3 in DNA: TGTGCCAGCAGGCCGACACCGGGACTAGCGGGCAATGAGCAGTTCTTC.

The chain links TRBV7-2 to TRBJ2-2, with no clear D. Per germline, CDR1 SGHTA and CDR2 FQGNSA. Trimming shortened V by 2 bases and J by 0 bases, and 10 bases separated the two germline ends. The CDR3 length is 16 residues. The CDR3, as DNA: TGTGCCAGCAGCTTACTTGGCCAGCCGAACACCGGGGAGCTGTTTTTT. Amino acid sequence: CASSLLGQPNTGELFF.

CDR3 nucleotide sequence: TGTGCCAGCAGTGAAGGGGGGTCAGTGGGAGGGGTCACAGATACGCAGTATTTT. Translation gives CASSEGGSVGGVTDTQYF. The V call is TRBV6-1, the J call TRBJ2-3, with 7 bases fitting TRBD2. V was pared by 1 base and J by 2 bases, with 12 bases of the junction left unmatched. The CDR3 loop spans 18 amino acids. Germline V gene sequence: CDR1 MNHNS, CDR2 SASEGT.

In this sample, this clonotype turned up a few times. The rearrangement joins TRBV6-2 or TRBV6-3 to TRBJ1-1, with D unresolved. The germline CDR1 and CDR2 sequences are MNHEY and SVGEGT. The CDR3 loop spans 12 amino acids. Trimming removed 2 bases from V and 4 bases from J, with 5 bases in between. DNA of the CDR3: TGTGCCAGCAGTTACACATTCACTGAAGCTTTCTTT. Residues: CASSYTFTEAFF.

In its sample, this clonotype was seen a few times. The chain couples TRBV5-1 to TRBJ2-5; D is undetermined. The germline V gene has CDR1 SGHRS and CDR2 YFSETQ. With 0 bases removed from V and 5 bases from J, the gap between germline ends came to 14 bases. CDR3 length: 15 amino acids. The CDR3 DNA reads TGCGCCAGCAGCTTGGTACAGCCTAAGCAGGAGACCCAGTACTTC. Amino acids: CASSLVQPKQETQYF.

Ten or more counts support this clonotype. The chain links TRBV12-3 or TRBV12-4 to TRBJ2-1; no firm D call. The V end lost 6 bases, the J end lost 4 bases, and 10 bases lay between the germline ends. The CDR3 covers 13 residues. The CDR3 nucleotides are TGTGCCAGCAGCCTTGAGGAATACAATGAGCAGTTCTTC. This gives the protein CASSLEEYNEQFF.

V is TRBV4-3 and J is TRBJ2-1; tentatively, D is TRBD1 (6 bases). V lost 0 bases and J lost 8, with 20 bases in between. Germline loops: CDR1 LGHNA, CDR2 YSLEER. This CDR3 comprises 17 residues. CDR3 residues: CASSQDIPGQGIDEQFF. In DNA form, the CDR3 reads TGCGCCAGCAGCCAAGACATTCCGGGGCAGGGGATCGATGAGCAGTTCTTC.

This clonotype was seen a handful of times. This chain uses TRBV5-6 with TRBJ2-2; TRBD1 matches 9 bases. The CDR3 has 15 residues. Trimming cost V 3 bases and J 6 bases; bases outside gene matches: 6. Germline CDR1 and CDR2: SGHDT and YYEEEE. CDR3 coding DNA: TGTGCCAGCAGCTCCAACAGGGGGCATGCCGGGGAGCTGTTTTTT. It yields the protein CASSSNRGHAGELFF.

There are a few counts of this clonotype. The chain combines TRBV4-2 with TRBJ2-3; TRBD1 is a possible D gene (6 bases). Between the trimmed V and J ends, which lost 0 bases and 1 base, there was a span of 11 bases. This CDR3 has 16 amino acids. Germline loops: CDR1 LGHNA, CDR2 YNFKEQ. This CDR3 is CASSQEGARGTDTQYF. The CDR3 bases are TGTGCCAGCAGCCAAGAGGGGGCTCGTGGCACAGATACGCAGTATTTT.